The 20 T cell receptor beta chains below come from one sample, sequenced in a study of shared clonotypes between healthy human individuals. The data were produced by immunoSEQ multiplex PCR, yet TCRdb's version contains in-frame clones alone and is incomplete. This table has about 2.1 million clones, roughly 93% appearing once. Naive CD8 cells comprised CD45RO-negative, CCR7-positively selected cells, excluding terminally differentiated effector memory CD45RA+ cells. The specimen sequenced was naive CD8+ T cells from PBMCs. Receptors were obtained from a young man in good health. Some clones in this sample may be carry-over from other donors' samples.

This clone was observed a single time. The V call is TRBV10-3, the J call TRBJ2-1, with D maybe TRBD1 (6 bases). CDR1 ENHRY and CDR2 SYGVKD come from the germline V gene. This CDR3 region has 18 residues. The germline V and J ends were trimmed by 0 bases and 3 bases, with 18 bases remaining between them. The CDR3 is CAISESRSRGKNYNEQFF. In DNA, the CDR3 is TGTGCCATCAGTGAGTCCCGAAGCAGGGGAAAAAACTACAATGAGCAGTTCTTC.

CDR3 nucleotides: TGTGCCAGCAGCCAATCCTCCGGGGAGCTGTTTTTT. It codes for CASSQSSGELFF. The V gene is TRBV14, the J gene TRBJ2-2, with D hard to call. Germline CDR1 is SGHDN and CDR2 is FVKESK. The CDR3 is 12 residues long. V lost 2 bases and J lost 6, with 4 bases in between.

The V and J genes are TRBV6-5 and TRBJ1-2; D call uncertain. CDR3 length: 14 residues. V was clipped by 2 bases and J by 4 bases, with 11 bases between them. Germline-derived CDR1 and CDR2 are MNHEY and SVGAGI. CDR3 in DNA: TGTGCCAGCAGTTACGGTCAGAAACTCTATGGCTACACCTTC. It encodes CASSYGQKLYGYTF.

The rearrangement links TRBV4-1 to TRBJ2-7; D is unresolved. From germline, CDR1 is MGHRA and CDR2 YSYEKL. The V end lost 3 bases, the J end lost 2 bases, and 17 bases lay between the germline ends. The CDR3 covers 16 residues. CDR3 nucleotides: TGCGCCAGCAGCCAGATCTTTGGCAGACCGGCCTACGAGCAGTACTTC. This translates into CASSQIFGRPAYEQYF.

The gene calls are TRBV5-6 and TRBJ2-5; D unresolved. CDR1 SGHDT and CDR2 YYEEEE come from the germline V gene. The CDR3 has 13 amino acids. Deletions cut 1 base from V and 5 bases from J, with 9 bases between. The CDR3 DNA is TGTGCCAGCAGCTTGCGGAGTCGGGAGACCCAGTACTTC. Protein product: CASSLRSRETQYF.

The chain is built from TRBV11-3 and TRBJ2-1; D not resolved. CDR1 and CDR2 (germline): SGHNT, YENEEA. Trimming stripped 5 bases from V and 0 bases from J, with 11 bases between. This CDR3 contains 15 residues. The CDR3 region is CASSPDASSYNEQFF. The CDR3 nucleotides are TGTGCCAGCAGCCCCGACGCTAGCTCCTACAATGAGCAGTTCTTC.

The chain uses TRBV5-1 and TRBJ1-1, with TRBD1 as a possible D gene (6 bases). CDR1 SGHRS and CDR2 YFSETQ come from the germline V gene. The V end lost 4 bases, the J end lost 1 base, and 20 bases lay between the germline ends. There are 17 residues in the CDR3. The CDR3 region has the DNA TGCGCCAGCAGCCCAAACAGGGTTGGGGCCCAGAACACTGAAGCTTTCTTT. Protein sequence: CASSPNRVGAQNTEAFF.

The CDR3 is CASTKTQYF. CDR3 bases: TGTGCCAGCACGAAGACCCAGTACTTC. V and J are TRBV5-8 and TRBJ2-5; D is undetermined. The V end was cut by 6 bases, the J end by 6 bases, with 3 bases between. The CDR3 has 9 amino acids. Germline V lookup: CDR1 SGHTS, CDR2 YDEGEE.

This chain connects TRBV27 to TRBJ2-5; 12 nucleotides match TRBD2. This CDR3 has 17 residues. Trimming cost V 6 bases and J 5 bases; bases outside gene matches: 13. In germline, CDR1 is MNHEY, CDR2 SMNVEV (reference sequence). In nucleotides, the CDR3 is TGTGCCAGCAGCCCGCTTAGACTAGCGGGAGAGGAGGAGACCCAGTACTTC. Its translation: CASSPLRLAGEEETQYF.

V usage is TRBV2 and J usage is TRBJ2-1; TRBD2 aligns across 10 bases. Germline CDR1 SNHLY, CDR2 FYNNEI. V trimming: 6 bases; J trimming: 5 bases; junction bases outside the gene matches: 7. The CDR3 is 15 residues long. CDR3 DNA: TGTGCCAGCAGGATAAGCGGGGGGGTTAACAATGAGCAGTTCTTC. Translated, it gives CASRISGGVNNEQFF.

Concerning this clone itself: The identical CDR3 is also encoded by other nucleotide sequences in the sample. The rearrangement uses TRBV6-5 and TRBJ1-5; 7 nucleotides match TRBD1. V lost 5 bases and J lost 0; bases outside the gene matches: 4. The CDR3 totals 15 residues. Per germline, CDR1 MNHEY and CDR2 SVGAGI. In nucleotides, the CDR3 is TGTGCCAGCAGTCCTGGGACAGTTAGCAATCAGCCCCAGCATTTT. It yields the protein CASSPGTVSNQPQHF.

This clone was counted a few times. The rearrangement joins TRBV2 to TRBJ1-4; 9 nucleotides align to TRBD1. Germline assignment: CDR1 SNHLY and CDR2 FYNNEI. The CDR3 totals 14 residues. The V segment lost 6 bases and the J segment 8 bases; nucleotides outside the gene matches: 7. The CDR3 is CASRGTGWGEKLFF. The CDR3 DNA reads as TGTGCCAGCAGAGGGACAGGGTGGGGAGAAAAACTGTTTTTT.

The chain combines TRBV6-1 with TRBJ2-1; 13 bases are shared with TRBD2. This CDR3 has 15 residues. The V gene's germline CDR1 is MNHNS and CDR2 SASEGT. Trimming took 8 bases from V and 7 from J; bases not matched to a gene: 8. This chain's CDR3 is CASCSGLAGLNEQFF. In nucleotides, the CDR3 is TGTGCCAGCTGTTCGGGACTAGCGGGATTGAATGAGCAGTTCTTC.

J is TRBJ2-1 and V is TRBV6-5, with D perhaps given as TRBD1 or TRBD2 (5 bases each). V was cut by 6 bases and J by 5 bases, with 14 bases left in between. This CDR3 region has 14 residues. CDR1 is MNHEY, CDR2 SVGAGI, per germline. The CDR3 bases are TGTGCCAGCAGCCCGGCTGGGGGTAACAATGAGCAGTTCTTC. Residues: CASSPAGGNNEQFF.

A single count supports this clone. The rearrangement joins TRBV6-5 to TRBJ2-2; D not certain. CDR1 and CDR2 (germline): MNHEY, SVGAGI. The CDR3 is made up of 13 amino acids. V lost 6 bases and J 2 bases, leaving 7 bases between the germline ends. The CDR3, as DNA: TGTGCCAGCAGCCTAGACAACACCGGGGAGCTGTTTTTT. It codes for CASSLDNTGELFF.

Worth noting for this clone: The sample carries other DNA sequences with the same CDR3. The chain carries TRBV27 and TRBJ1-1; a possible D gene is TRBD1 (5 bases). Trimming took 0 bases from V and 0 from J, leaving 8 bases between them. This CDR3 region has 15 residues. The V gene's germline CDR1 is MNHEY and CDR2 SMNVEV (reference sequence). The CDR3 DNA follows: TGTGCCAGCAGTTTATCGGCAGGGTTGAACACTGAAGCTTTCTTT. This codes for CASSLSAGLNTEAFF.

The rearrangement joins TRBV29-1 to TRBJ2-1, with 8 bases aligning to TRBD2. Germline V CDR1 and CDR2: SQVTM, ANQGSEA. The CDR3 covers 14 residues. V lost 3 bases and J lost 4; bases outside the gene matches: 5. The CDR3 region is CSVDSASGYNEQFF. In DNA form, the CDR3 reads TGCAGCGTTGACTCGGCTAGCGGGTACAATGAGCAGTTCTTC.

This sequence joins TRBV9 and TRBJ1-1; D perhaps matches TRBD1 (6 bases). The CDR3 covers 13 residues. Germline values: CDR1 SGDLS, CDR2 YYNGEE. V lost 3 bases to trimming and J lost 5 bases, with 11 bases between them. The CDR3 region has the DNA TGTGCCAGCAGCGATGGGGGCCGAACTGAAGCTTTCTTT. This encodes CASSDGGRTEAFF.

The CDR3 region has the DNA TGCGCCAGCAGTGAGGTAGGAGGTGGCTACACCTTC. Its translation is CASSEVGGGYTF. The rearrangement links TRBV10-2 to TRBJ1-2; the D is unclear. This CDR3 has 12 residues. Germline V gene sequence: CDR1 WSHSY, CDR2 SAAADI. V was pared by 2 bases and J by 7 bases, with 8 bases between.

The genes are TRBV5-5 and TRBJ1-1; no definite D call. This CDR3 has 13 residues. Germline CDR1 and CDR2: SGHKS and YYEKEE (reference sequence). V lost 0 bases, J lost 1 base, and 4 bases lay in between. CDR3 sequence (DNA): TGTGCCAGCAGCTTGGTGGCGAACACTGAAGCTTTCTTT. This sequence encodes CASSLVANTEAFF. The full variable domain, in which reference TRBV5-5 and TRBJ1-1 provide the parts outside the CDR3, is DAGVTQSPTHLIKTRGQQVTLRCSPISGHKSVSWYQQVLGQGPQFIFQYYEKEERGRGNFPDRFSARQFPNYSSELNVNALLLGDSALYLCASSLVANTEAFFGQGTRLTVV.